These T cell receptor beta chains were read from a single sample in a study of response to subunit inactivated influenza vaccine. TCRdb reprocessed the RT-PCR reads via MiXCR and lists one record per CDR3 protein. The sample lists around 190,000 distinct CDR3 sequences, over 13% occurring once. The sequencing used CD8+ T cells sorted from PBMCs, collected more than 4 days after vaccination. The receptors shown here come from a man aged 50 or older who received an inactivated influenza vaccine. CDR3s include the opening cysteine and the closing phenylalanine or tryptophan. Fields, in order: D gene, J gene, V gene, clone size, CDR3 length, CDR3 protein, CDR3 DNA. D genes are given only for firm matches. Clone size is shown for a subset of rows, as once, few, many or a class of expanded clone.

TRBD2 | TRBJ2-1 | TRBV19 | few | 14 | CASSITGGSNEQFF | TGTGCCAGTAGTATAACGGGGGGGTCCAATGAGCAGTTCTTC
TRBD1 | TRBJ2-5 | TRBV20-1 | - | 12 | CSAWTGTETQYF | TGCAGTGCGTGGACAGGGACAGAGACCCAGTACTTC
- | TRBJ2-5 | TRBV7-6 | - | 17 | CASSLALGGAGQETQYF | TGTGCCAGCAGCTTAGCGCTCGGGGGCGCGGGTCAAGAGACCCAGTACTTC
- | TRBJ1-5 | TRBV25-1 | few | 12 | CASSPGGGSQHF | TGTGCCAGCAGTCCCGGTGGAGGTTCCCAGCATTTT
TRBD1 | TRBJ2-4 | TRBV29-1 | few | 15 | CSGLRDRTGQNIQYF | TGCAGCGGCCTCCGGGACAGGACAGGCCAAAACATTCAGTACTTC
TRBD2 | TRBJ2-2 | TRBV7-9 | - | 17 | CASSMLPGLAGDGELFF | TGTGCCAGCAGCATGCTCCCGGGACTAGCGGGTGACGGGGAGCTGTTTTTT
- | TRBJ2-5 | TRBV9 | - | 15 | CASSVDTGLFETQYF | TGTGCCAGCAGCGTAGATACAGGTCTTTTTGAGACCCAGTACTTC
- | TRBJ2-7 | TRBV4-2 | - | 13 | CASSLGAGVEQYF | TGTGCCAGCAGCCTTGGGGCCGGGGTCGAGCAGTACTTC
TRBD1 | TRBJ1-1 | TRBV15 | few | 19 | CATSRRRDREYFMNTEAFF | TGTGCCACCAGCAGGCGACGCGACAGGGAGTACTTCATGAACACTGAAGCTTTCTTT
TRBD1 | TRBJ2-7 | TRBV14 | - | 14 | CASSHLQGKYEQYF | TGTGCCAGCAGCCATTTACAGGGGAAATACGAGCAGTACTTC
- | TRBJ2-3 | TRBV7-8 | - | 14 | CASSPIFNTDTQYF | TGTGCCAGCAGCCCGATATTTAACACAGATACGCAGTATTTT
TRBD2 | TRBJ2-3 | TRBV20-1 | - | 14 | CSTRTSGGGDTQYF | TGCAGTACACGAACTAGCGGAGGTGGAGATACGCAGTATTTT
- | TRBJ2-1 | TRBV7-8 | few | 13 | CASSGGQMGEQFF | TGTGCCAGCAGCGGGGGACAAATGGGCGAGCAGTTCTTC
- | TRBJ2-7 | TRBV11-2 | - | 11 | CASSFRDEQYF | TGTGCCAGCAGCTTCCGGGACGAGCAGTACTTC
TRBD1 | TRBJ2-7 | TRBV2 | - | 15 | CASSVTGTGVHEQYF | TGTGCCAGCAGTGTAACCGGGACAGGGGTCCACGAGCAGTACTTC
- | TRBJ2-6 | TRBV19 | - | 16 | CASSLMGLSGANVLTF | TGTGCCAGTAGCCTGATGGGGCTCTCTGGGGCCAACGTCCTGACTTTC
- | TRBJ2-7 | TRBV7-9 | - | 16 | CASSLGQWTSSYEQYF | TGTGCCAGCAGCCTAGGACAGTGGACTAGCTCCTACGAGCAGTACTTC
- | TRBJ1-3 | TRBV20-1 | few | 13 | CSARTSSGNTIYF | TGCAGTGCTAGGACCTCCTCTGGAAACACCATATATTTT
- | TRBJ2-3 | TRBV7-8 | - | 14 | CASSQDSGTDTQYF | TGTGCCAGCAGCCAGGACAGCGGCACAGATACGCAGTATTTT
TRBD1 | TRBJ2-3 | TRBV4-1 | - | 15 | CASSHRQGQGGTQYF | TGCGCCAGCAGCCATCGACAGGGGCAGGGAGGTACGCAGTATTTT
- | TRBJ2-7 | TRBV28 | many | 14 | CASSFYGSSYEQYF | TGTGCCAGCAGTTTTTACGGGAGCTCCTACGAGCAGTACTTC
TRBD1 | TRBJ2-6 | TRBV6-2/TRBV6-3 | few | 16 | CATEGAKLSGANVLTF | TGTGCCACCGAGGGGGCGAAACTATCTGGGGCCAACGTCCTGACTTTC
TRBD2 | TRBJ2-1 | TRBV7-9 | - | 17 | CASSSGEGRKSYNEQFF | TGTGCCAGCAGCTCGGGGGAGGGCAGGAAATCCTACAATGAGCAGTTCTTC
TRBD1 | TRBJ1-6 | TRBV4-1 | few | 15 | CASSQNQGAGSPLHF | TGCGCCAGCAGCCAAAATCAGGGGGCTGGTTCACCCCTCCACTTT
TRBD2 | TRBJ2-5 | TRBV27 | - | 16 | CATSKASGGAWETQYF | TGTGCCACCTCCAAGGCTAGCGGGGGGGCCTGGGAGACCCAGTACTTC
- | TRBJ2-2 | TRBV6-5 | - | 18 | CASSSSVGRVANTGELFF | TGTGCCAGCAGTTCATCGGTCGGCAGGGTCGCGAACACCGGGGAGCTGTTTTTT
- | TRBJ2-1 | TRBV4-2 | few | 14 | CASSQVIGEAEQFF | TGTGCCAGCAGCCAAGTTATAGGGGAGGCTGAGCAGTTCTTC
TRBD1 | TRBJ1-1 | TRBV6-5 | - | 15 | CASSLEQGVNTEAFF | TGTGCCAGCAGTTTGGAACAGGGGGTAAACACTGAAGCTTTCTTT
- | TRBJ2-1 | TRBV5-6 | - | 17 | CASSLDVARHSYNEQFF | TGTGCCAGCAGCTTGGACGTAGCGAGGCACTCCTACAATGAGCAGTTCTTC
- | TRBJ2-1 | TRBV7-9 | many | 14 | CASSLAGRGHEQFF | TGTGCCAGCAGCCTCGCCGGCAGGGGCCATGAGCAGTTCTTC
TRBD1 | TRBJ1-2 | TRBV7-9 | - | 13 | CASSWDSNNGYTF | TGTGCCAGCAGCTGGGACAGCAACAATGGCTACACCTTC
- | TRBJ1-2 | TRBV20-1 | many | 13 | CSARGGGPYGYTF | TGCAGTGCTAGAGGTGGAGGCCCCTATGGCTACACCTTC
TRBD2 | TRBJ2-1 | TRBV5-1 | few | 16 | CASSVTSGFSYNEQFF | TGCGCCAGCAGCGTGACTAGCGGATTCTCCTACAATGAGCAGTTCTTC